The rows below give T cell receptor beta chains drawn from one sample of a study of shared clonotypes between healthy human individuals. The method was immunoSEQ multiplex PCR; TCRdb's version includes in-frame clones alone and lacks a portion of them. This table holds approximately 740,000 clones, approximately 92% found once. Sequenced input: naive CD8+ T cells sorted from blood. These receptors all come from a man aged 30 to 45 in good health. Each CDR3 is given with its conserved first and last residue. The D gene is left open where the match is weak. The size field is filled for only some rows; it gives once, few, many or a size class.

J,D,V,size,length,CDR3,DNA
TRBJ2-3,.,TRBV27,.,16,CASRDLEVLSGDTQYF,TGTGCCAGCAGGGACTTGGAGGTTTTGTCGGGAGATACGCAGTATTTT
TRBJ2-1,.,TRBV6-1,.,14,CASGSSESYNEQFF,TGTGCCAGCGGTTCGTCAGAGAGCTACAATGAGCAGTTCTTC
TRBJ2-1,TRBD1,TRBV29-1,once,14,CSYRGLGGNNEQFF,TGCAGCTACAGGGGGCTGGGAGGGAACAATGAGCAGTTCTTC
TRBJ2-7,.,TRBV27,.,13,CASSFGPGYEQYF,TGTGCCAGCAGCTTTGGCCCTGGCTACGAGCAGTACTTC
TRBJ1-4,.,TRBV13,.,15,CASSNTGRGNEKLFF,TGTGCCAGCAGCAATACAGGGAGAGGAAATGAAAAACTGTTTTTT
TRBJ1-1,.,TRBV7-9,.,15,CASSLAQGDNTEAFF,TGTGCCAGCAGCTTAGCTCAGGGAGATAACACTGAAGCTTTCTTT
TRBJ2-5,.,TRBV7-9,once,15,CASSFPTGHQETQYF,TGTGCCAGCAGCTTTCCTACGGGGCACCAAGAGACCCAGTACTTC
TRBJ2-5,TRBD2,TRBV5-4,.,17,CASSHNGGGLAEETQYF,TGTGCCAGCAGCCACAATGGGGGGGGACTAGCGGAAGAGACCCAGTACTTC
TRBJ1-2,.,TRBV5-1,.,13,CASRNQGEVGYTF,TGCGCCAGCCGTAATCAAGGCGAAGTTGGCTACACCTTC
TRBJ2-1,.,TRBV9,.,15,CASSGGSQLYNEQFF,TGTGCCAGCAGCGGGGGCTCTCAACTCTACAATGAGCAGTTCTTC
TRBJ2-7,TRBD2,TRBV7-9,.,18,CASSLVLSGRAGAYEQYF,TGTGCCAGCAGCTTAGTACTTAGCGGGAGGGCCGGGGCCTACGAGCAGTACTTC
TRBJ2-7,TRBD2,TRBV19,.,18,CASSIFLAGAHKNYEQYF,TGTGCCAGTAGTATCTTTTTAGCGGGAGCTCACAAAAACTACGAGCAGTACTTC
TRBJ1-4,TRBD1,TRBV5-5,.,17,CASSLRDRVATNEKLFF,TGTGCCAGCAGCTTAAGAGACAGGGTTGCAACTAATGAAAAACTGTTTTTT